Following are 18 T cell receptor beta chains from one sample sequenced in a study of a mutant IDH1 vaccine in newly diagnosed glioma. Time point defined: baseline, week 1 (first vaccination visit). Described treatment: pre-vaccination baseline after standard-of-care therapy. Libraries were prepared by immunoSEQ multiplex PCR; TCRdb keeps only in-frame clonotypes and omits some of them. The sample consists of about 70,000 clones, about four fifths of them appearing once. The input for sequencing was peripheral blood mononuclear cells (PBMCs), taken from a glioma patient treated with radiotherapy, temozolomide or both. The receptor set was obtained from a woman aged 18-30 years with glioma. Some clones in this sample may be carry-over from other donors' samples.

CDR3 DNA: TGTGCCAGCAGTTTCAGGGCGGATATTTACAATGAGCAGTTCTTC. Translated: CASSFRADIYNEQFF. V is TRBV27 and J is TRBJ2-1; D is possibly TRBD1 (5 bases). Trimming removed 3 bases from V and 4 bases from J, with 13 bases in between. The CDR3 loop spans 15 amino acids. The germline V gene has CDR1 MNHEY and CDR2 SMNVEV (reference sequence).

The chain couples TRBV5-6 to TRBJ1-2; possible D gene TRBD1, 5 bases. V lost 5 bases and J lost 4, with 24 bases in between. CDR1 is SGHDT and CDR2 is YYEEEE in the germline V gene. CDR3 length: 17 residues. Here the CDR3 reads CASRGYETAGPGYGYTF. DNA of the CDR3: TGTGCCAGCAGGGGATACGAGACAGCGGGGCCGGGCTATGGCTACACCTTC. The whole variable domain, filled in from reference TRBV5-6 and TRBJ1-2, reads DAGVTQSPTHLIKTRGQQVTLRCSPKSGHDTVSWYQQALGQGPQFIFQYYEEEERQRGNFPDRFSGHQFPNYSSELNVNALLLGDSALYLCASRGYETAGPGYGYTFGSGTRLTVV.

The genes are TRBV6-1 and TRBJ2-5, with 11 bases fitting TRBD2. Germline-derived CDR1 and CDR2 are MNHNS and SASEGT. V lost 6 bases and J lost 5; bases outside the gene matches: 8. This CDR3 spans 15 amino acids. The CDR3 here is CASSTGLAGRETQYF. In DNA, the CDR3 is TGTGCCAGCAGCACCGGACTAGCGGGTCGGGAGACCCAGTACTTC.

J is TRBJ2-2 and V is TRBV5-1; D gene ambiguous. Per germline, CDR1 SGHRS and CDR2 YFSETQ. V lost 2 bases to trimming and J lost 5 bases, with 4 bases between them. This CDR3 comprises 12 residues. DNA of the CDR3: TGCGCCAGCAGCTTCGAAACCGGGGAGCTGTTTTTT. This gives the protein CASSFETGELFF.

The V gene is TRBV5-4, the J gene TRBJ1-1; D is undetermined. Between the trimmed V and J ends, which lost 3 bases and 8 bases, there was a span of 14 bases. Germline-derived CDR1 and CDR2 are SGHNT and YYREEE (reference sequence). The CDR3 contains 13 residues. CDR3 protein: CASSYFYAGEAFF. The CDR3 coding sequence is TGTGCCAGCAGCTACTTTTATGCCGGGGAAGCTTTCTTT.

V usage is TRBV10-3 and J usage is TRBJ2-5; 11 nucleotides agree with TRBD2. Per germline, CDR1 ENHRY and CDR2 SYGVKD. The CDR3 length is 17 residues. With 0 bases clipped from V and 0 bases from J, the junction kept 3 bases outside the gene matches. As DNA, the CDR3 is TGTGCCATCAGTGAGTCGGCACTAGCGGGGGACCAAGAGACCCAGTACTTC. Translated, it gives CAISESALAGDQETQYF.

V is TRBV4-3 and J is TRBJ2-5; 9 nucleotides match TRBD2. CDR3 length: 15 residues. Germline V gives CDR1 LGHNA, CDR2 YSLEER. With 0 bases clipped from V and 1 base from J, the junction kept 0 bases outside the gene matches. The CDR3 spells CASSQERGGQETQYF. Here the CDR3 DNA reads TGCGCCAGCAGCCAAGAGCGGGGGGGCCAAGAGACCCAGTACTTC.

V is TRBV11-2 and J is TRBJ2-7; 9 positions match TRBD2. V shed 6 bases and J 1 base; nucleotides not matched to a gene: 4. Germline V gene lookup returns CDR1 SGHAT and CDR2 FQNNGV. This CDR3 comprises 14 residues. The CDR3 DNA sequence: TGTGCCAGCAGTCCCAGCGGGAGGTCCTACGAGCAGTACTTC. This sequence encodes CASSPSGRSYEQYF.

CDR3 residues: CASRRARGKPAEQYF. The CDR3 DNA reads as TGTGCCAGCAGGCGAGCCCGGGGGAAGCCCGCCGAGCAGTACTTC. The chain carries TRBV6-5 and TRBJ2-7; a weak D match, TRBD2 (6 bases). CDR3 length: 15 residues. Germline CDR1 and CDR2: MNHEY and SVGAGI. Trimming left V 6 bases short and J 6 bases short, with 21 bases between.

V and J are TRBV29-1 and TRBJ2-2, with D possibly TRBD2 on 6 matching bases. CDR1 is SQVTM and CDR2 is ANQGSEA in the germline V gene. The CDR3 extends over 15 amino acids. Trimming removed 4 bases from V and 6 bases from J, with 18 bases in between. The CDR3 nucleotides are TGCAGCGTTGGAGGAAGTCAGGGCGGGGCCGGGGAGCTGTTTTTT. As protein: CSVGGSQGGAGELFF.

CDR3 coding DNA: TGTGCCAGCAGTCCGGGACAGAGATCTGGAAACACCATATATTTT. It is translated as CASSPGQRSGNTIYF. The rearrangement joins TRBV6-1 to TRBJ1-3, with TRBD1 matching 7 bases. J was trimmed by 1 base and V by 5 bases; bases with no gene match: 5. The CDR3 has 15 residues. Germline assignment: CDR1 MNHNS and CDR2 SASEGT.

The table lists this clone with a few counts. The rearrangement uses TRBV19 and TRBJ1-5, with 7 nucleotides matching TRBD1. J gave up 1 base and V 3 bases, and 9 bases lay outside the gene matches. Germline V lookup: CDR1 LNHDA, CDR2 SQIVND (reference sequence). The length of the CDR3 is 17 residues. The CDR3 sequence is CASSISPGGWSNQPQHF. DNA of the CDR3: TGTGCCAGTAGTATTTCCCCAGGGGGATGGAGCAATCAGCCCCAGCATTTT.

The chain recombines TRBV29-1 with TRBJ1-2; 11 nucleotides line up with TRBD1. This CDR3 is 15 amino acids long. Per germline, CDR1 SQVTM and CDR2 ANQGSEA. J lost 5 bases, V lost 7 bases, and 12 bases had no gene match. The CDR3 reads CSAVPGQGDGYGYTF. DNA of the CDR3: TGCAGCGCTGTCCCGGGACAGGGGGATGGATATGGCTACACCTTC.

This chain joins TRBV20-1 and TRBJ1-1, with a possible D match to TRBD1 (6 bases). The CDR3 consists of 11 residues. Germline V gene lookup returns CDR1 DFQATT and CDR2 SNEGSKA (reference sequence). V shed 6 bases and J shed 7 bases, with 12 bases lying between them. DNA for the CDR3: TGCAGTGCCAGCCGCAGGGGTGAAGCTTTCTTT. Translation: CSASRRGEAFF.

CDR3 nucleotides: TGTGCCAGCGGGAGGACCCACAATTCACCCCTCCACTTT. Its translation is CASGRTHNSPLHF. The V and J genes are TRBV7-9 and TRBJ1-6; D call uncertain. CDR3 length equals 13 residues. Trimming took off 8 bases at V and 7 bases at J, with 12 bases between the two ends. CDR1 is SEHNR and CDR2 is FQNEAQ in the germline V gene (reference sequence). The variable domain in full, with the rest retrieved from reference TRBV7-9 and TRBJ1-6, is DTGVSQNPRHKITKRGQNVTFRCDPISEHNRLYWYRQTLGQGPEFLTYFQNEAQLEKSRLLSDRFSAERPKGSFSTLEIQRTEQGDSAMYLCASGRTHNSPLHFGNGTRLTVT.

This chain joins TRBV4-3 and TRBJ2-7; D unclear. Germline lookup yields CDR1 LGHNA and CDR2 YSLEER. V lost 0 bases to trimming and J lost 6 bases, with 9 bases between them. The CDR3 loop spans 13 amino acids. The CDR3 region is CASSQEPFGEQYF. CDR3 nucleotide sequence: TGCGCCAGCAGCCAAGAACCCTTCGGCGAGCAGTACTTC.

The gene calls are TRBV6-5 and TRBJ1-3; 10 nucleotides agree with TRBD1. The V gene's germline CDR1 is MNHEY and CDR2 SVGAGI. The CDR3 runs 16 residues. Unmatched junction bases numbered 7, after V lost 4 bases and J lost 4 bases. CDR3 region: CASSSLGTGVGNTIYF. The CDR3 DNA reads TGTGCCAGCAGTTCCCTCGGGACAGGGGTCGGAAACACCATATATTTT.

The chain links TRBV5-5 to TRBJ1-1; no clear D. Looked up from germline, CDR1 is SGHKS and CDR2 is YYEKEE (reference sequence). The CDR3 covers 13 residues. The ends were cut back, 2 bases at V and 3 bases at J, with 8 bases in the middle. The CDR3 DNA reads as TGTGCCAGCAGCTTTCTGGCGGACACTGAAGCTTTCTTT. It translates to CASSFLADTEAFF.